The clone carrying this TCR beta chain appeared many times. The donors were all healthy and Caucasian. These data originate in a study of identical twins. This CDR3 region has 14 residues. V was pared by 0 bases and J by 2 bases, with 7 bases between. TCRdb analysed the 5' RACE reads with MiXCR anew, one entry per CDR3 protein. The sample shows 510,000 or so distinct CDR3 sequences, over 12% of them seen only once. Separately, the same data were catalogued under a study of yellow fever vaccine responses in identical twins.

The clonotype was recovered from a woman under 30 in good health. V usage is TRBV12-3 or TRBV12-4 and J usage is TRBJ2-5, with a weak D call TRBD2 (6 bases). The specimen was CD4+ T cells sorted from blood. DNA for the CDR3: TGTGCCAGCAGTTTAGCTGGGGGGCAAGAGACCCAGTACTTC. It translates to CASSLAGGQETQYF.